The 5 T cell receptor beta chains below come from one sample, sequenced in a study of monozygotic twins with inflammatory bowel disease. Using the 5' RACE reads, TCRdb records one entry per CDR3 protein without DNA. Its listing shows 200,000 to 250,000 distinct CDR3 sequences. The sequenced sample was blood. These receptors originate from a human donor with ulcerative colitis or Crohn's disease, or a healthy co-twin of an affected twin (not recorded which).

This chain links TRBV7-9 with TRBJ2-4; TCRdb picks TRBD2, but there is no DNA to check that call. The CDR3 is made up of 14 amino acids. The germline V gene has CDR1 SEHNR and CDR2 FQNEAQ (reference sequence). The CDR3 spells CASSRSGGDNIQYF.

The chain links TRBV28 to TRBJ1-5; there is no DNA to check the TCRdb D call of TRBD1. From germline, CDR1 is MDHEN and CDR2 SYDVKM. This CDR3 contains 15 residues. The CDR3 protein is CASSQSSGGHQPQHF.

V and J are TRBV12-3 or TRBV12-4 and TRBJ1-5; checking the TCRdb D call of TRBD1 is not possible without DNA. The CDR3 is 14 amino acids. CDR3 region: CASSFDSRGQPQHF.

The genes are TRBV27 and TRBJ1-4; without DNA, the TCRdb call of TRBD1 cannot be checked. This CDR3 has 15 amino acids. The V gene's germline CDR1 is MNHEY and CDR2 SMNVEV (reference sequence). The CDR3 here is CASSPRWGGNEKLFF.

The chain joins TRBV2 to TRBJ1-6. CDR1 is SNHLY, CDR2 FYNNEI, per germline. The length of the CDR3 is 13 residues. The CDR3 region is CASAPLGNSPLHF.